This T cell receptor beta chain was documented in a study of OX40 agonist ivuxolimab in advanced cancers. Study-wide background: Two patients with cutaneous melanoma and one with hepatocellular carcinoma, three in total, showed partial responses.

The length of the CDR3 is 17 residues. V lost 1 base, J lost 2 bases, and 10 bases stayed unmatched. Per the germline V gene, CDR1 is MGHRA and CDR2 is YSYEKL. TCRdb's copy holds only in-frame clones and misses some; the assay was immunoSEQ multiplex PCR. The repertoire consists of 29,000 or so clones, with about nine tenths occurring once and the leading ten covering roughly a tenth. Sequences were derived from CD4+ or CD8+ T cells sorted from blood, sampled in a trial of the OX40 agonist ivuxolimab. This chain uses TRBV4-1 with TRBJ2-7, with 8 bases identical to TRBD2. The sequence came from an adult with an advanced solid tumor such as melanoma, head and neck, liver or kidney cancer. CDR3 protein: CASSQAVWTSRTYEQYF. The CDR3 DNA reads as TGCGCCAGCAGCCAAGCCGTGTGGACTAGCAGAACCTACGAGCAGTACTTC.